The clone carrying this T cell receptor (beta chain) was detected ten times or more. Cell sorting via CD45RO/CCR7/CD25/CD127/CD95/CD27 was performed to obtain CD4+ naive, central memory, regulatory and stem cell-like memory cells. The data stem from a study of beta chain features in type 1 diabetes. Reverse transcribing all isolated RNA meant expressed TCRB transcripts were sequenced. The repertoire was sequenced with immunoSEQ multiplex PCR; TCRdb's copy has only in-frame clones and lacks some. The repertoire holds 310,000 or so clones, with less than 10% as singletons. V lost 0 bases, J lost 2 bases, and 10 bases lay in between. Germline V lookup: CDR1 SGHAT, CDR2 FQNNGV. This CDR3 spans 15 amino acids.

The rearrangement links TRBV11-2 to TRBJ1-2; D ambiguous. This receptor was identified in a woman under 30 in good health. The source material was central memory CD4+ T cells from blood. The CDR3 DNA reads TGTGCCAGCAGCTTAGATGGTCGATGGAACTATGGCTACACCTTC. Protein product: CASSLDGRWNYGYTF.